This record covers a single TCR beta chain. This clonotype was counted a few times. No cognate antigen has been identified for it. No base quality values were provided; no much bigger clone lies one nucleotide off. The sequencer listed for this sample is Illumina NovaSeq 6000. cDNA libraries for TCRalpha and TCRbeta were prepared by 5'RACE using constant-segment primers, with sample barcodes and unique molecular identifiers added. RNA was extracted from every sample with Trizol reagent. The libraries were amplified in two PCR steps, and the second step added a second sample barcode and Illumina TruSeq adapters. Sequencing of the libraries was done on an Illumina NovaSeq, producing 2 x 150 bp paired-end reads. Per the authors' processing: Reads were demultiplexed and collapsed into UMI-guided consensus sequences with migec v1.2.7. With mixcr v2.1.11, UMI consensuses were aligned to TRA and TRB V and J templates and assembled into clonotypes. A clonotype was counted as expanded or contracted only when both edgeR and NoisET called the clonotype significant, with the noise models trained on biological replicates. For edgeR calls, a false discovery rate-adjusted p below 0.01 and a log2 fold-change threshold of 1 were applied. As an exploratory analysis of dynamics, PCA with hierarchical clustering was applied to max-normalized trajectories of the 1000 most abundant clonotypes. The CD4 or CD8 phenotype of responding clones was assigned using the separately sequenced CD4+ and CD8+ repertoires. The public reads were run again by TCRdb, first through fastp at Q25 and then through MiXCR, and only productive beta chains were kept. Every CDR3 protein is listed once, alongside the most common genes and DNA of its rows. These V and J calls originate from TCRdb's pipeline instead of the authors' own analysis. The sample contains about 62,000 distinct CDR3 sequences, 9% to 9.5% of them found a single time. The ten biggest clones cover around 1.2% of the sample.

Ficoll-Paque density gradient centrifugation was used to isolate PBMCs. This record belongs to a study of T-cell memory formation after mild COVID-19 (dated by TCRdb to 2020 to 2023). Study-wide context: TCR sequence clusters from the two donors were largely donor specific. The cohort comprised two young, previously healthy adult volunteers, one female and one male. In a couple of donors, T-cell clones that expanded and contracted after mild COVID-19 were tracked by sequencing TCRalpha and TCRbeta repertoires over time. Broad study findings and their caveats: Contracting CD4+ clones turned up mainly in the CM and EM memory subsets, whereas EMRA was where CD8+ clones were enriched. Only two mild cases were covered by the study, and larger cohorts that include severe cases with pre-infection samples were considered necessary. Some responding clones were detected in pre-infection memory, which suggested that pre-existing cross-reactive memory T cells had joined the SARS-CoV-2 response. The second-wave clones that peaked on day 37 were not confirmed to be SARS-CoV-2 specific. Balanced CD4/CD8 phenotypes were observed for clones contracting from day 15 to 85, whereas a bias towards CD4+ was observed for a second wave of clones expanding from day 15 to 37.

The sequence came from a man aged 18 to 30 who had mild COVID-19 (a few samples of this study predate the infection). The sample titles of this study are shuffled in the database, so cell type and time point are left out; the donor was told from shared clones. Sequenced material: PBMCs or a T cell subset sorted from them (not recorded which).

The nucleotides read TGCAGTGCCAACCCGACCGGCCAGCCCCAGCATTTT. This codes for CSANPTGQPQHF. The rearrangement combines TRBV20-1 with TRBJ1-5; no D gene is confidently identified. The germline V gene encodes CDR1 DFQATT and CDR2 SNEGSKA (reference sequence). The CDR3 spans 12 residues, from the cysteine through the phenylalanine. Only the CDR3 DNA is retained, 36 bases long and in frame from the first base. Cut back by 6 bases and 7 bases, the V and J ends lie 13 bases apart.